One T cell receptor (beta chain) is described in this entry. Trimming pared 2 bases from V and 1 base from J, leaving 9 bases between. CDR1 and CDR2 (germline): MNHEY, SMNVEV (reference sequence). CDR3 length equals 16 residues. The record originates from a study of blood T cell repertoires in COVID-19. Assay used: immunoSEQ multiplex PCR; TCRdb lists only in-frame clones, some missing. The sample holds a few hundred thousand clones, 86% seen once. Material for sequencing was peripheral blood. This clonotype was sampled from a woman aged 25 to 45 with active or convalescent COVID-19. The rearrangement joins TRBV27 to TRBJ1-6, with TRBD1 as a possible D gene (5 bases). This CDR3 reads CASSLQGLSYNSPLHF. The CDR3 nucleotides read TGTGCCAGCAGTTTACAGGGTTTGTCCTATAATTCACCCCTCCACTTT.